This TCR beta chain is drawn from a study of blood T cell repertoires in COVID-19 (TCRdb year 2020). About the study as a whole: The collaborator samples originated in the United States, Italy and Spain and spanned the acute and convalescent phases of COVID-19. The prospective study material was composed of cDNA or gDNA derived from T cells, B-cell-depleted T cells, or PBMCs. Deeply sampled blood TCRbeta repertoires from subjects exposed to, actively infected with, or recovered from COVID-19 were included in the dataset. The repertoires were made available in a free public database intended to serve as a resource for research on the immune response to SARS-CoV-2. The samples were drawn from two sources: the first 160 participants of the ongoing ImmuneRACE study, and about 1,300 subjects contributed by 6 global collaborators. The sample metadata nearly always contained a de-identified subject ID, COVID-19 status, age in years and sex. Where available, HLA class I and class II types were obtained from metadata supplied by the sample provider rather than from assay-based typing. The paper as a whole reports these results and caveats: Clinical and demographic metadata were provided uncurated, with the amount varying by source and participant.

TCRbeta CDR3 regions were amplified from genomic DNA using the immunoSEQ Assay, a bias-controlled multiplex PCR. In the original analysis: The number of nucleated cells in each sample was estimated from the amplification of reference gene primers within the assay. To quantify the absolute abundance of each unique TCRbeta CDR3 rearrangement, sequence reads were collapsed and filtered. Productive Simpson clonality was computed per sample as the square root of Simpson's diversity index over productive rearrangements. Not all clones reach the TCRdb copy of this immuneACCESS table, which keeps in-frame sequences only. Checked studies attribute under half of the gap to unresolved V genes and leave the rest unexplained. The DNA gave D and trimming, while V, J and clone size come from that table. Across this sample there are some 200,000 clones, with over 75% seen only once. The leading ten clones occupy nearly 2.5% of the sample.

The CDR3 numbers 13 residues from cysteine through phenylalanine. Of all the DNA, just the CDR3 is kept, 39 bases in frame from base 1. Deletion took 6 bases off V and 6 bases off J, with a span of 11 bases between the germline ends. A single count supports this clone. There is no known antigen for this receptor. Per-base qualities were not stored, and no clone one base away is much larger. Whole blood was collected in K2EDTA tubes by collaborating institutions according to the institutions' own protocols. For TCRbeta analysis, collaborators shipped samples in one of three forms: frozen whole blood, isolated PBMCs, or DNA extracted from either of those sample types.

The chain is encoded by TRBV12-3 or TRBV12-4 joined to TRBJ1-4; the D gene cannot be named for sure. This sequence was found in a man between 35 and 55 years old with active or convalescent COVID-19. Sample: peripheral blood. The CDR3 reads CASSLSGDEKLFF. In nucleotides, the sequence is TGTGCCAGCAGCCTCAGTGGAGATGAAAAACTGTTTTTT.